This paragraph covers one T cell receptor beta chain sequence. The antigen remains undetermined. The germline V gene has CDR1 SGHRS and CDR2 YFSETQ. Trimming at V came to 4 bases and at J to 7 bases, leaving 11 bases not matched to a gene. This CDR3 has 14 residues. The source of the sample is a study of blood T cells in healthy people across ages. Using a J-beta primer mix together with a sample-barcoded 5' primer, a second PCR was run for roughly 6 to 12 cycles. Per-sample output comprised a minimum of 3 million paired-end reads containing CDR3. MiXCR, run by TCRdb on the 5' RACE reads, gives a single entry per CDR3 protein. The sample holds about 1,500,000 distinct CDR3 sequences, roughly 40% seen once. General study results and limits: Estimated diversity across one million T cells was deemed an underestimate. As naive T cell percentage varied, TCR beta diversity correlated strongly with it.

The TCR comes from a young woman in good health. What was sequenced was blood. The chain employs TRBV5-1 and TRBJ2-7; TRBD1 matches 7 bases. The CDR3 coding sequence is TGCGCCAGCAGCCCGGGACAGAGGCTTTCGGAGCAGTACTTC. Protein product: CASSPGQRLSEQYF.